This is a list of T cell receptor beta chains from one sample in a study of follicular helper T cells after annual influenza vaccination. The method was immunoSEQ multiplex PCR; TCRdb's version includes in-frame clones alone and lacks a portion of them. In the table there are 26,000 or so clones, roughly 80% of which are singletons. The sample consisted of CXCR5+ CD38- circulating T follicular helper cells from blood, taken on the day of influenza vaccination. The receptors stem from an adult who received the influenza vaccine. Both conserved end residues are part of each CDR3. Each record gives: J gene, V gene, clone size, CDR3 protein. Size is stated for part of the rows, as once, few or many counts, or as a class when the clone is expanded.

J gene: TRBJ2-3; V gene: TRBV5-4; clone size: .; CDR3 protein: CASRPTGSPRSTDTQYF
J gene: TRBJ2-7; V gene: TRBV11-3; clone size: .; CDR3 protein: CASSSEGRDGSYEQYF
J gene: TRBJ1-5; V gene: TRBV28; clone size: .; CDR3 protein: CASSSPGQGNQPQHF
J gene: TRBJ2-1; V gene: TRBV15; clone size: few; CDR3 protein: CATSRDRGGREFF
J gene: TRBJ1-1; V gene: TRBV27; clone size: .; CDR3 protein: CASRRANTEAFF
J gene: TRBJ2-7; V gene: TRBV5-5; clone size: .; CDR3 protein: CASSLTSGNSYEQYF
J gene: TRBJ2-1; V gene: TRBV9; clone size: few; CDR3 protein: CASSSAFSGENEQFF
J gene: .; V gene: TRBV23-1; clone size: once; CDR3 protein: CASSPCYRTGYDEGFYEQYF
J gene: TRBJ2-7; V gene: TRBV5-5; clone size: few; CDR3 protein: CASSAGTSGNLPYEQYF
J gene: TRBJ2-1; V gene: TRBV9; clone size: .; CDR3 protein: CASSNGGRGRDNEQFF
J gene: TRBJ2-3; V gene: TRBV7-9; clone size: .; CDR3 protein: CASSPLRGPQTTDTQYF
J gene: TRBJ1-5; V gene: TRBV7-8; clone size: .; CDR3 protein: CASSLDRVGQPQHF
J gene: TRBJ2-1; V gene: TRBV5-1; clone size: .; CDR3 protein: CVSSLGWTSGTYEQFF
J gene: TRBJ2-3; V gene: TRBV29-1; clone size: .; CDR3 protein: CSVLRGATDTQYF
J gene: TRBJ2-5; V gene: TRBV5-6; clone size: .; CDR3 protein: CASSRDRGETQYF
J gene: TRBJ2-5; V gene: TRBV7-3; clone size: .; CDR3 protein: CASSKTGDQETQYF
J gene: TRBJ2-1; V gene: TRBV11-2; clone size: .; CDR3 protein: CASSLAGGIWDEQFF
J gene: TRBJ2-7; V gene: TRBV5-1; clone size: .; CDR3 protein: CASSVGPGVSSPDEQYF
J gene: TRBJ2-3; V gene: TRBV5-1; clone size: .; CDR3 protein: CASSIRSAGPTDTQYF
J gene: TRBJ2-1; V gene: TRBV28; clone size: .; CDR3 protein: CASSSSGSSYNEQFF
J gene: TRBJ1-5; V gene: TRBV19; clone size: .; CDR3 protein: CASAQSQVDQPQHF
J gene: TRBJ2-7; V gene: TRBV30; clone size: .; CDR3 protein: CAWQRGSTYEQYF
J gene: TRBJ2-7; V gene: TRBV7-8; clone size: .; CDR3 protein: CASSGQTGAYEQYF
J gene: TRBJ2-3; V gene: TRBV15; clone size: .; CDR3 protein: CATSRDLGQSGTDTQYF
J gene: TRBJ2-7; V gene: TRBV28; clone size: .; CDR3 protein: CASLPGLAVYEQYF
J gene: TRBJ2-1; V gene: TRBV6-5; clone size: .; CDR3 protein: CASSSQGAESYNEQFF
J gene: TRBJ2-3; V gene: TRBV5-1; clone size: once; CDR3 protein: CASSLAYSGGATDTQYF
J gene: TRBJ2-2; V gene: TRBV19; clone size: .; CDR3 protein: CASSIGGKAGELFF
J gene: TRBJ2-3; V gene: TRBV27; clone size: .; CDR3 protein: CAIVQGDTQYF
J gene: TRBJ2-2; V gene: TRBV19; clone size: .; CDR3 protein: CASRRTGELFF
J gene: TRBJ1-2; V gene: TRBV30; clone size: once; CDR3 protein: CAWRRGGNYGYTF
J gene: TRBJ2-7; V gene: TRBV7-2; clone size: .; CDR3 protein: CASSSFPGQGIEQYF
J gene: TRBJ1-1; V gene: TRBV5-6; clone size: few; CDR3 protein: CASSLGGQGDPEAFF
J gene: TRBJ2-2; V gene: TRBV28; clone size: .; CDR3 protein: CASSLPGFDTGELFF
J gene: TRBJ1-2; V gene: TRBV19; clone size: .; CDR3 protein: CASEDRGRLDGYTF
J gene: TRBJ2-4; V gene: TRBV2; clone size: .; CDR3 protein: CASSEERSAKNIQYF
J gene: TRBJ2-3; V gene: TRBV5-1; clone size: .; CDR3 protein: CASRPERGTDTQYF
J gene: TRBJ2-7; V gene: TRBV5-1; clone size: .; CDR3 protein: CASSQMTASYEQYF
J gene: TRBJ1-1; V gene: TRBV6-6; clone size: few; CDR3 protein: CASWEVNTEAFF
J gene: TRBJ1-6; V gene: TRBV4-2; clone size: .; CDR3 protein: CASSPPGGRNSPLHF
J gene: TRBJ1-2; V gene: TRBV6-6; clone size: .; CDR3 protein: CASSRDYGYTF
J gene: TRBJ1-3; V gene: TRBV2; clone size: once; CDR3 protein: CASRDSGNTIYF
J gene: TRBJ1-3; V gene: TRBV6-1; clone size: .; CDR3 protein: CASSELQGAGNTIYF
J gene: TRBJ1-1; V gene: TRBV19; clone size: once; CDR3 protein: CASRPRDNLMNTEAFF
J gene: TRBJ1-2; V gene: TRBV6-1; clone size: .; CDR3 protein: CASTGQSYGYTF
J gene: TRBJ1-1; V gene: TRBV2; clone size: .; CDR3 protein: CASKTDRSGTEAFF
J gene: TRBJ1-6; V gene: TRBV30; clone size: once; CDR3 protein: CAWSSGQGESPLHF
J gene: TRBJ2-1; V gene: TRBV7-8; clone size: .; CDR3 protein: CASSTPLAGKYNEQFF
J gene: TRBJ2-7; V gene: TRBV6-1; clone size: few; CDR3 protein: CASSDESGRGPYEQYF
J gene: TRBJ1-2; V gene: TRBV27; clone size: .; CDR3 protein: CASSRQGGRYGYTF
J gene: TRBJ1-1; V gene: TRBV7-6; clone size: .; CDR3 protein: CASSPGDRGWTEAFF
J gene: TRBJ2-7; V gene: TRBV6-1; clone size: .; CDR3 protein: CASSRDYSYEQYF
J gene: TRBJ2-5; V gene: TRBV7-9; clone size: .; CDR3 protein: CASSLGLGGRQETQYF
J gene: TRBJ2-1; V gene: TRBV29-1; clone size: .; CDR3 protein: CSGSNQGEEQFF
J gene: TRBJ2-7; V gene: TRBV7-2; clone size: .; CDR3 protein: CASSQSGTGGTYEQYF
J gene: TRBJ2-6; V gene: TRBV10-2; clone size: .; CDR3 protein: CASSDPGGAGANVLTF
J gene: TRBJ2-3; V gene: TRBV2; clone size: .; CDR3 protein: CASSPTPGLAGDWGTDTQYF
J gene: TRBJ2-3; V gene: TRBV29-1; clone size: .; CDR3 protein: CSVARITDTQYF
J gene: TRBJ1-2; V gene: TRBV5-1; clone size: .; CDR3 protein: CASSLRTGYGYTF
J gene: TRBJ1-5; V gene: TRBV6-1; clone size: .; CDR3 protein: CASSFGQGRNQPQHF